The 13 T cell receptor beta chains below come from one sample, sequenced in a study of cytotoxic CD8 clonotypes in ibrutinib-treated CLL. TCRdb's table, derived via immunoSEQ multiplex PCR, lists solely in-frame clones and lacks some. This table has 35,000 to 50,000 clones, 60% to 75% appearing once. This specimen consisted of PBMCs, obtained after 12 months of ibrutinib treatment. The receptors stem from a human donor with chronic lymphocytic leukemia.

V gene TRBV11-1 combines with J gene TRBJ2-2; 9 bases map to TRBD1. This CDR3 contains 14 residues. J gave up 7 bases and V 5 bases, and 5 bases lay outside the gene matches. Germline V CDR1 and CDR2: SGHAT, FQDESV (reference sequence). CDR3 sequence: CASSTGTGNGELFF. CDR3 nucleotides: TGTGCCAGCAGCACCGGGACAGGGAACGGGGAGCTGTTTTTT.

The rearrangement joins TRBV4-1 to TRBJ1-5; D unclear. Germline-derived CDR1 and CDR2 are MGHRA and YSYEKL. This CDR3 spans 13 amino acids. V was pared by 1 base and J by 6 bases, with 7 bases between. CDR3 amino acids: CASSQGVAQPQHF. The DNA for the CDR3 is TGCGCCAGCAGCCAAGGGGTCGCTCAGCCCCAGCATTTT.

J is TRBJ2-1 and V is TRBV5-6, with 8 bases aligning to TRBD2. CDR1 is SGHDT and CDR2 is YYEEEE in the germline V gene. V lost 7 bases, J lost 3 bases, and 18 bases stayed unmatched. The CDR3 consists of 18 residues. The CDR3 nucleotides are TGTGCCAGCTCCCTCCACAAAAGGAGCGGGAGCGTCTACAATGAGCAGTTCTTC. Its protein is CASSLHKRSGSVYNEQFF.

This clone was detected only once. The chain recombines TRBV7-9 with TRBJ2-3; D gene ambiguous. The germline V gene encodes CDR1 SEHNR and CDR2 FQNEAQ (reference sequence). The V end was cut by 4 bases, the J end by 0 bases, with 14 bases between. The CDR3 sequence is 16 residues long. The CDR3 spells CASSYRWSPSTDTQYF. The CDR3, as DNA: TGTGCCAGCAGCTATAGATGGTCTCCCAGCACAGATACGCAGTATTTT.

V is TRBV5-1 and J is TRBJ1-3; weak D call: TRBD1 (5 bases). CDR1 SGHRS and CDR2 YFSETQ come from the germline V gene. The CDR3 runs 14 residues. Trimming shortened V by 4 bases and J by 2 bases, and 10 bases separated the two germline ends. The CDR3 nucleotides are TGCGCCAGCAGCACTGAGGGGACTGGAAACACCATATATTTT. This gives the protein CASSTEGTGNTIYF.

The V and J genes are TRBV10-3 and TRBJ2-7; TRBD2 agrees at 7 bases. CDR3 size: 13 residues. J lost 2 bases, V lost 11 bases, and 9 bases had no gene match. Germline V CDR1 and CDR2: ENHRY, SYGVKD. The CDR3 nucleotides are TGTGCCCTTTCCCGGGAGGCAGCCTACGAGCAGTACTTC. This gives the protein CALSREAAYEQYF.

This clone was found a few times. The CDR3 DNA reads as TGTGCCAGCAGTAGTCCGGGACTAGCGGGTTCCGGGGAGCTGTTTTTT. This encodes CASSSPGLAGSGELFF. V usage is TRBV5-8 and J usage is TRBJ2-2; 12 bases are a match to TRBD2. The CDR3 sequence is 16 residues long. The germline V gene has CDR1 SGHTS and CDR2 YDEGEE. Trimming removed 5 bases from V and 6 bases from J; junction bases left unmatched: 8.

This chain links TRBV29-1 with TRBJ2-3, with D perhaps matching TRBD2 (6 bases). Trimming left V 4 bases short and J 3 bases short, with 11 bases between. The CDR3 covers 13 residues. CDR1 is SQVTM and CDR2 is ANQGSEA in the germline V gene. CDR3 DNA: TGCAGCGTTGTCGGGGAGGTAACAGATACGCAGTATTTT. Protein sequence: CSVVGEVTDTQYF.

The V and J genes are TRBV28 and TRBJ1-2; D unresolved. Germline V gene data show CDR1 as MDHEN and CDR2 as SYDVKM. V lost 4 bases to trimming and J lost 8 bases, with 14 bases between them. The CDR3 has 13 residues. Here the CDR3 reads CASSSYLKVGYTF. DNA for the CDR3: TGTGCCAGCAGTTCATACCTGAAGGTCGGCTACACCTTC.

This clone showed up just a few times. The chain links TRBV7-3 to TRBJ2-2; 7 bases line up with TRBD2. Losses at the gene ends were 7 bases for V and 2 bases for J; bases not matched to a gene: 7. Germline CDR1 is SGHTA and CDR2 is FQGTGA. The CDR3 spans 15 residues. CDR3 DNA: TGTGCCAGCACCCCCGGGACTACCAACACCGGGGAGCTGTTTTTT. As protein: CASTPGTTNTGELFF.

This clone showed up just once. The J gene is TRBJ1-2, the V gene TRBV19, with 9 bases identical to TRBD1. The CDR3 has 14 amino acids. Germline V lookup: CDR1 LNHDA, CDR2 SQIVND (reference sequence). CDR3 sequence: CGTGGPRSGGGYTF. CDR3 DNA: TGTGGTACAGGGGGCCCGAGGAGTGGAGGAGGCTACACCTTC.

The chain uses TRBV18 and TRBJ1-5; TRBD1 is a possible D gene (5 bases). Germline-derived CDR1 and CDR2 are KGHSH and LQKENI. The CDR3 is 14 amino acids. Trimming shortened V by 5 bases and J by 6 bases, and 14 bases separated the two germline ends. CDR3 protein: CASSLGVAGQPQHF. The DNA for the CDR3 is TGTGCCAGCTCATTAGGGGTGGCGGGTCAGCCCCAGCATTTT.

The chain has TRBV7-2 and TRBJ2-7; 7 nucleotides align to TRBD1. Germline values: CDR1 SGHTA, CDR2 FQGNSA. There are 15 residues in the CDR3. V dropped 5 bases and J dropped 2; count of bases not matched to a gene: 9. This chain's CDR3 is CASSRSGTATYEQYF. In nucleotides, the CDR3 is TGTGCCAGCAGCCGTTCCGGGACAGCAACCTACGAGCAGTACTTC.